The TCR beta chain described here comes from a study of blood T cells in healthy people across ages. Using a J-beta primer mix together with a sample-barcoded 5' primer, a second PCR was run for roughly 7 to 11 cycles. Via MiXCR, TCRdb re-called the 5' RACE reads, giving one row per CDR3 protein. Seen here are hundreds of thousands of distinct CDR3 sequences, under 40% observed once, and the top ten hold roughly 13%. The CDR3 is 17 residues long. J gave up 15 bases and V 2 bases, and 22 bases lay outside the gene matches. Germline V gives CDR1 MNHEY, CDR2 SMNVEV (reference sequence). The V call is TRBV27, the J call TRBJ2-1; TRBD2 matches at 7 bases. This TCR derives from a man in his late teens or twenties in good health. The sequencing sample was made of blood. CDR3 nucleotide sequence: TGTGCCAGCAGTTTACCCACGGGGAGGGGAGACTACAATGAGTGGTTCTTC. Protein sequence: CASSLPTGRGDYNEWFF.